This TCR beta chain was captured by sequencing in a study of response to subunit inactivated influenza vaccine. MiXCR, run by TCRdb on the RT-PCR reads, gives a single entry per CDR3 protein. The repertoire holds more than 700,000 distinct CDR3 sequences, with around 20% as singletons. Germline V gene data show CDR1 as SEHNR and CDR2 as FQNEAQ (reference sequence). V lost 3 bases to trimming and J lost 4 bases; unmatched junction nucleotides: 5. This CDR3 is built from 15 residues. Sequenced here: PBMCs from blood, sampled more than 4 days after vaccination. The chain employs TRBV7-9 and TRBJ2-3; 9 bases are a match to TRBD1. This clonotype originated in a middle-aged man who received an inactivated influenza vaccine. As DNA, the CDR3 is TGTGCCAGCAGCTTCCGGGACAGGGCATCAGATACGCAGTATTTT. It encodes CASSFRDRASDTQYF.